This is a list of T cell receptor beta chains from one sample in a study of blood T cell repertoires in COVID-19. Clones were read by immunoSEQ multiplex PCR, and TCRdb kept only the in-frame ones, dropping some. The sample holds fewer than 40,000 clones, around 90% seen once. The material sequenced was peripheral blood. The receptor source for this set is a human donor in a cohort sampled during active COVID-19. Each CDR3 is given with its conserved first and last residue. A D gene is named only where the DNA matches it firmly. Size is stated for part of the rows, as once, few or many counts, or as a class when the clone is expanded.

d_call j_call clone_size v_call cdr3_nt cdr3_aa
. TRBJ2-1 . TRBV5-6 TGTGCCAGCAGCTGGGGGACTGTGTCGAACAATGAGCAGTTCTTC CASSWGTVSNNEQFF
TRBD1 TRBJ1-2 once TRBV6-6 TGTGCCAGCAGTCCCGTTCTCACCGGGACAGGGGCTTTCTATGGCTACACCTTC CASSPVLTGTGAFYGYTF
. TRBJ2-3 . TRBV27 TGTGCCAGCTGTCCAGGGGCCCTTAGCACAGATACGCAGTATTTT CASCPGALSTDTQYF
TRBD1 TRBJ1-6 . TRBV6-2/TRBV6-3 TGTGCCAGCAGTAATGGACAGGAAGGGAACGACCACTTT CASSNGQEGNDHF
TRBD2 TRBJ2-1 . TRBV5-1 TGCGCCAGCAGCCCTACTAGCGGGAGGGCCAATGAGCAGTTCTTC CASSPTSGRANEQFF
TRBD1 TRBJ1-6 . TRBV18 TGTGCCAGCTCGAACCGGGACAGACGAGATAATTCACCCCTCCACTTT CASSNRDRRDNSPLHF
TRBD2 TRBJ2-1 . TRBV10-3 TGTGCCATCAGTGGGGCGGGAGAAGTGTTCTTC CAISGAGEVFF
. TRBJ2-5 . TRBV24-1 TGTGCCACCGCCCAGGGGGGCCGAGAGACCCAGTACTTC CATAQGGRETQYF
TRBD2 TRBJ2-3 . TRBV5-1 TGCGCCAGCAGCGAGGGCCTAGCGGCTAATACGCAGTATTTT CASSEGLAANTQYF
. TRBJ2-2 few TRBV7-3 TGTGCCAGCAGCTCTATAGCGAACACCGGGGAGCTGTTTTTT CASSSIANTGELFF
. TRBJ1-3 . TRBV3-1/TRBV3-2 TGTGCCAGCAGCCTTAACAGGGGAAACACCATATATTTT CASSLNRGNTIYF
TRBD2 TRBJ2-1 . TRBV3-1/TRBV3-2 TGTGCCAGCAGGGGGATAGCGGGAGGGCCGCATGAGCAGTTCTTC CASRGIAGGPHEQFF
. TRBJ1-1 . TRBV10-3 TGTGCCATCAGTGAACTAGAGAACACTGAAGCTTTCTTT CAISELENTEAFF
. TRBJ1-1 . TRBV18 TGTGCCAGCTCACAGTACCGGGGGAGCACTGAAGCTTTCTTT CASSQYRGSTEAFF
TRBD2 TRBJ2-1 . TRBV5-8 TGTGCCAGCAGCTTCATAAGCGGGAGCCATGAGCAGTTCTTC CASSFISGSHEQFF
TRBD1 TRBJ1-6 . TRBV5-1 TGCGCCAGCAGCTCCTCCCCGGCGGACAGGGGACCCCCCTATAATTCACCCCTCCACTTT CASSSSPADRGPPYNSPLHF
TRBD1 TRBJ2-3 . TRBV19 TGTGCCAGTGGCGCTAGGGGAACAGGGGCTTCAGATACGCAGTATTTT CASGARGTGASDTQYF
. TRBJ2-3 . TRBV7-9 TGTGCCAGCAGCGAGAAACAGGGATTTGATACAGATACGCAGTATTTT CASSEKQGFDTDTQYF
TRBD1 TRBJ1-1 once TRBV18 TGTGCCAGCTCACGGGGACAGGGCACTGAAGCTTTCTTT CASSRGQGTEAFF
TRBD1 TRBJ2-6 . TRBV6-5 TGTGCCAGCAGTTACGGCAGGGGGTCTGGGGCCAACGTCCTGACTTTC CASSYGRGSGANVLTF
. TRBJ1-1 . TRBV6-1 TGTGCCAGCAGTGAAACTTACACTTACGGGGTCCCAGAAGCTTTCTTT CASSETYTYGVPEAFF
TRBD2 TRBJ2-4 . TRBV6-2/TRBV6-3 TGTGCCAGCAGACCTCAGCGGGACCCTCCGGGGAACATTCAGTACTTC CASRPQRDPPGNIQYF
. TRBJ2-5 . TRBV5-1 TGCGCCAGCAGCTTGATCGGGATGTACCAAGAGACCCAGTACTTC CASSLIGMYQETQYF
TRBD1 TRBJ2-5 . TRBV7-2 TGTGCCAGCAGCTTAGTGGGACAGGAGACCCAGTACTTC CASSLVGQETQYF
. TRBJ1-1 . TRBV11-2 TGTGCCAGCAGCCCAACCGGGACACCGAACACTGAAGCTTTCTTT CASSPTGTPNTEAFF
. TRBJ2-3 . TRBV6-4 TGTGCCAGCAGCCCAAGGGGGGGGCAGACAGATACGCAGTATTTT CASSPRGGQTDTQYF
TRBD2 TRBJ2-5 . TRBV2 TGTGCCAGCACCACTTCCCGACTAGCTGAGACCCAGTACTTC CASTTSRLAETQYF
. TRBJ1-5 . TRBV6-5 TGTGCCACGCGATCCGAAGGGGTTCTGCCCCAGCATTTT CATRSEGVLPQHF
. TRBJ1-3 . TRBV7-9 TGTGCCAGCAGCTTATTGGGGAGACAGGCAACGGACACCATATATTTT CASSLLGRQATDTIYF
. TRBJ1-5 . TRBV5-5 TGTGCCAGCAGTTCCGCCGGTTATCAGCCCCAGCATTTT CASSSAGYQPQHF
. TRBJ2-3 once TRBV24-1 TGTGCCACCAGTGATGCCACGGTGGGCACAGATACGCAGTATTTT CATSDATVGTDTQYF
TRBD2 TRBJ2-3 . TRBV11-3 TGTGCCAGCAGCTGGGGTGGCGCGGGAGCCCTCACAGATACGCAGTATTTT CASSWGGAGALTDTQYF
TRBD1 TRBJ1-2 . TRBV28 TGTGCCAGCAGGACCGGGACAGGGGGCGGCTATGGCTACACCTTC CASRTGTGGGYGYTF
. TRBJ1-4 . TRBV19 TGTGCCAGTAGTACGGTACCCATACGAAGTACAACTAATGAAAAACTGTTTTTT CASSTVPIRSTTNEKLFF
. TRBJ2-3 . TRBV30 TGTGCCTGGGGGGGGTTAGCGGATACGCAGTATTTT CAWGGLADTQYF
TRBD1 TRBJ1-5 . TRBV19 TGTGCCAGTAGTAGATGGGACAGGGGAAATCAGCCCCAGCATTTT CASSRWDRGNQPQHF
. TRBJ1-6 . TRBV9 TGTGCCAGCAGTTACAGCTCCTATAATTCACCCCTCCACTTT CASSYSSYNSPLHF
TRBD1 TRBJ2-1 . TRBV6-5 TGTGCCAGCATTAACAGGGGTGGCAATGAGCAGTTCTTC CASINRGGNEQFF
TRBD2 TRBJ2-1 . TRBV5-1 TGCGCCAGCAGCTTGGGACTAGCGGGGGGGCCGATTGGCAATGAGCAGTTCTTC CASSLGLAGGPIGNEQFF
TRBD1 TRBJ1-5 . TRBV6-4 TGTGCCAGCAGTGAACAGGGGCATCAGCCCCAGCATTTT CASSEQGHQPQHF
. TRBJ1-2 . TRBV5-5 TGTGCCAGCAGCCTTCGCCAGGGGACCATCTACACCTTC CASSLRQGTIYTF
. TRBJ1-2 . TRBV5-6 TGTGCCAGCACCGGGACACTGGCACTCTACACCTTC CASTGTLALYTF
. TRBJ2-6 . TRBV5-1 TGCGCCAGCAGCTTGGCAGGGACAACTGGGGCCAACGTCCTGACTTTC CASSLAGTTGANVLTF
TRBD1 TRBJ1-2 once TRBV5-1 TGCGCCAGCAGCCACACACAGGGGGCTGAGGGCTACACCTTC CASSHTQGAEGYTF
. TRBJ2-1 . TRBV10-2 TGCGCCAGCTCTGGGACGGCGGGGAGCCGGAATCAGTTCTTC CASSGTAGSRNQFF
TRBD2 TRBJ2-1 . TRBV5-1 TGCGCCAGCAGCCTACCGGGACTAGCGGGGTGGGAGCAGTTCTTC CASSLPGLAGWEQFF
. TRBJ2-3 . TRBV5-1 TGCGCCAGCAGCGTCAGCGGGCCTAGCACAGATACGCAGTATTTT CASSVSGPSTDTQYF
TRBD1 TRBJ1-2 . TRBV6-5 TGTGCCAGCAGCCTCGGACAGGGGACTGGCTACACCTTC CASSLGQGTGYTF
. TRBJ1-4 . TRBV10-3 TGTGCCACCCGAGGGGGGGCGGGAACTAATGAAAAACTGTTTTTT CATRGGAGTNEKLFF
. TRBJ1-2 few TRBV12-3/TRBV12-4 TGTGCCAGCAGTTTATCGTCCCATGGCTACACCTTC CASSLSSHGYTF
TRBD1 TRBJ1-6 . TRBV30 TGTGCCTGGAGTGAGGGACAGGGGGGCTATAATTCACCCCTCCACTTT CAWSEGQGGYNSPLHF
. TRBJ1-4 . TRBV18 TGTGCCAGCTCACAAACCGGGAATGAAAAACTGTTTTTT CASSQTGNEKLFF
TRBD1 TRBJ1-5 . TRBV29-1 TGCAGCGTGACCGGGACAGGGGGCAATCAGCCCCAGCATTTT CSVTGTGGNQPQHF
TRBD1 TRBJ1-1 . TRBV19 TGTGCCAGTAGTATAGGACAGGGGGGCACTGAAGCTTTCTTT CASSIGQGGTEAFF
. TRBJ1-3 . TRBV19 TGTGCCAGTAGTATTCTAGCAGCTTTCTCTGGAAACACCATATATTTT CASSILAAFSGNTIYF
. TRBJ1-6 . TRBV10-3 TGTGCCATCAGTGAGTCGTGGGGGGGGAATTCACCCCTCCACTTT CAISESWGGNSPLHF
TRBD1 TRBJ2-1 . TRBV18 TGTGCCAGCTCACCACCAAGGGGTGGTAGGGGGCTTTATGAGCAGTTCTTC CASSPPRGGRGLYEQFF
. TRBJ2-1 . TRBV10-3 TGTGCCAACTCACTCGTCTCCTACAATGAGCAGTTCTTC CANSLVSYNEQFF
. TRBJ1-2 . TRBV24-1 TGTGCCACCAGTGATTTCCGGACAGAAGGCTACACCTTC CATSDFRTEGYTF